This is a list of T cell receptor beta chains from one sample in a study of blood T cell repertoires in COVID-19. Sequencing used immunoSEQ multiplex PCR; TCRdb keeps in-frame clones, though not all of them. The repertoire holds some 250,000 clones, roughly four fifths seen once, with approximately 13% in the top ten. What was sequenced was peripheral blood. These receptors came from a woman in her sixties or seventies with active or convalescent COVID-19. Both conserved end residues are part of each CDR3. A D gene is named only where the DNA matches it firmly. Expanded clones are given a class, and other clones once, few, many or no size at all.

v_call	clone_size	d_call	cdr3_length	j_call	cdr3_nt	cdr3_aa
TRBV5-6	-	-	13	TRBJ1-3	TGTGCCAGCAGCCCAGTGTCTGGAAACACCATATATTTT	CASSPVSGNTIYF
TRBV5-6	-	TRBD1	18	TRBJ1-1	TGTGCCAGCAGCGAACAGGGGGCCGGTCCTGGGGGTAAAGGTCGTGCTTTCTTT	CASSEQGAGPGGKGRAFF
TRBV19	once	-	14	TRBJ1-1	TGTGCCAGTAAGGCAGCGGTCGCGGGGACTGAAGCTTTCTTT	CASKAAVAGTEAFF
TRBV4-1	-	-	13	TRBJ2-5	TGCGCCAGCAGCCAGGCCATCCAAGAGACCCAGTACTTC	CASSQAIQETQYF
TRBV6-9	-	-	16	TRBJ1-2	TGTGCCAGCAGACTATTTGGACTAAAAGCCCGCTATGGCTACACCTTC	CASRLFGLKARYGYTF
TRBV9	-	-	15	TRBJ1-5	TGTGCCAGCAGCGTAGGGGAAGGGGGACATCAGCCCCAGCATTTT	CASSVGEGGHQPQHF
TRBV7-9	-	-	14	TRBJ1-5	TGTGCCAGCAGCCCCGCGAATAGCAATCAGCCCCAGCATTTT	CASSPANSNQPQHF
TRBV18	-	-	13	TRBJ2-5	TGTGCCAGCTCACCTACTCCCCGAGAGACCCAGTACTTC	CASSPTPRETQYF
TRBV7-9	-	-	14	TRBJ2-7	TGTGCCAGCACGGAGGGTAGCGGCACCTACGAGCAGTACTTC	CASTEGSGTYEQYF
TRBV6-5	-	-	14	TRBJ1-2	TGTGCCAGCGCCAGCGGGGTAGGGACTATTGGCTACACCTTC	CASASGVGTIGYTF
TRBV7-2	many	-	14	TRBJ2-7	TGTGCCAGCAGCCCCCCGGGCAGGGGTTCCGAGCAGTACTTC	CASSPPGRGSEQYF
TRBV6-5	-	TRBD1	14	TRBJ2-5	TGTGCCAGCAGTTACTCTGGGACAGGGGAGACCCAGTACTTC	CASSYSGTGETQYF
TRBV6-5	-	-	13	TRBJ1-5	TGTGCCAGCAGACCACGGTACAATCAGCCCCAGCATTTT	CASRPRYNQPQHF
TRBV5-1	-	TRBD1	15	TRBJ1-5	TGCGCCAGCAGCCTGGAAGGGACAGGGAATCAGCCCCAGCATTTT	CASSLEGTGNQPQHF
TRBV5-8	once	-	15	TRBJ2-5	TGTGCCAGCAGCCCCGGACAGGGAGGGCAAGAGACCCAGTACTTC	CASSPGQGGQETQYF
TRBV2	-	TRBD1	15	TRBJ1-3	TGTGCCAGCAATCCCAGGGGGACCTCTGGAAACACCATATATTTT	CASNPRGTSGNTIYF
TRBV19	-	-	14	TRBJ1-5	TGTGCCAGTACGATCCAGAATAGCAATCAGCCCCAGCATTTT	CASTIQNSNQPQHF
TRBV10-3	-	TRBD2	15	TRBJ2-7	TGTGCCATCAGTGAGTCAGCGGGAGGGAGCCACGAGCAGTACTTC	CAISESAGGSHEQYF
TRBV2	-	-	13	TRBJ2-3	TGTGCCAGCAGGGCTCGCCGCACAGATACGCAGTATTTT	CASRARRTDTQYF
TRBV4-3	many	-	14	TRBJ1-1	TGCGCCAGCAGTAAAAACGGGGGGGCGACTGAAGCTTTCTTT	CASSKNGGATEAFF
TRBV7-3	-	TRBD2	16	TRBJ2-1	TGTGCCAGCAGCCCAACCGGGACTAGCGGTTACAATGAGCAGTTCTTC	CASSPTGTSGYNEQFF
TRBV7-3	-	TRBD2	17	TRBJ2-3	TGTGCCAGCAGCTTAAATCTTGGACTAGCGCGCACAGATACGCAGTATTTT	CASSLNLGLARTDTQYF
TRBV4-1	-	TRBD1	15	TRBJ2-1	TGCGCCAGCAGCCTCGGACAGGGGGGTTTCTATGAGCAGTTCTTC	CASSLGQGGFYEQFF
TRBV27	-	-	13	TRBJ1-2	TGTGCCAGCAACCAACAGGGTGGGAAAGGCTACACCTTC	CASNQQGGKGYTF
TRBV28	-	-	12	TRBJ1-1	TGTGCCAGCGCGTCTTCGACAGGCCTGGCTTTCTTT	CASASSTGLAFF
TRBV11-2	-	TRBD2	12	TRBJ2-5	TGTGCCAGCAGCCGCGGGAGGGAGACCCAGTACTTC	CASSRGRETQYF
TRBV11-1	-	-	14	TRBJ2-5	TGTGCCAGCAGCTTCGGGCAGGGGCAAGAGACCCAGTACTTC	CASSFGQGQETQYF
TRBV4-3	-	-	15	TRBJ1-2	TGCGCCAGCAGCCAAGTGGTGGGAGTCAGCTATGGCTACACCTTC	CASSQVVGVSYGYTF
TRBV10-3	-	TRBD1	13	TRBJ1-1	TGTGCCATCAACAGACAGGGGGACACTGAAGCTTTCTTT	CAINRQGDTEAFF
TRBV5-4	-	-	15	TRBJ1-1	TGTGCCAGCAGCTCAACATTTACAGGGAACACTGAAGCTTTCTTT	CASSSTFTGNTEAFF
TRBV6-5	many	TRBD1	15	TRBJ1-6	TGTGCCAGCAGTCGTGGACAGGCGGGTAATTCACCCCTCCACTTT	CASSRGQAGNSPLHF
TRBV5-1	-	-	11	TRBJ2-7	TGCGCCAGCAGCTTTGAGGACGAGCAGTACTTC	CASSFEDEQYF
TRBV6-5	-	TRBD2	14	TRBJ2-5	TGTGCCAGCAGTATAGCGGGGGGCCAAGAGACCCAGTACTTC	CASSIAGGQETQYF
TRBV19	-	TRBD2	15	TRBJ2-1	TGTGCCAGTAGTATCTCTAGCGGGGGATACAATGAGCAGTTCTTC	CASSISSGGYNEQFF
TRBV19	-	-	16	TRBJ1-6	TGTGCCAGTAGTATGGCCCATGCCTCCTATAATTCACCCCTCCACTTT	CASSMAHASYNSPLHF
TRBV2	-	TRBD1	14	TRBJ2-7	TGTGCCAGCAAGAGGACAGGGGGTTCCTACGAGCAGTACTTC	CASKRTGGSYEQYF
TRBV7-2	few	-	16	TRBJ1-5	TGTGCCAGCAGCTTAGAAAACAGGTATAGCAATCAGCCCCAGCATTTT	CASSLENRYSNQPQHF
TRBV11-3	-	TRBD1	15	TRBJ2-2	TGTGCCAGCAGCCGCGGGACAGGCCTCACCGGGGAGCTGTTTTTT	CASSRGTGLTGELFF
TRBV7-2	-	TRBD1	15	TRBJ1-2	TGTGCCAGCAGCTTAGGGACAGGGAATAACTATGGCTACACCTTC	CASSLGTGNNYGYTF
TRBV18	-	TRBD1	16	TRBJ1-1	TGTGCCAGCTCACCTCCCGACAGGGGCCTTGGGCCTGAAGCTTTCTTT	CASSPPDRGLGPEAFF
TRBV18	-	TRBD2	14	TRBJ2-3	TGTGCCAGCTCACCCCGGCGGGAGGGCGATACGCAGTATTTT	CASSPRREGDTQYF
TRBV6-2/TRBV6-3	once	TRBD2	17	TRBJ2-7	TGTGCCAGCAGTTACCCCACTAGCGGGGAGACAACCACTGAGCAGTACTTC	CASSYPTSGETTTEQYF
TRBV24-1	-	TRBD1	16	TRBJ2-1	TGTGCCACCAGTGAGGGACCGGGACAGGGCTACAATGAGCAGTTCTTC	CATSEGPGQGYNEQFF
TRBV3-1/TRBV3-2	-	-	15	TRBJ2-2	TGTGCCAGCAGCCACAGGGGGGCCTACACCGGGGAGCTGTTTTTT	CASSHRGAYTGELFF
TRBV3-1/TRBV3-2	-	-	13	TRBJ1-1	TGTGCCAGCAGCCGGGGGGGGTACCCTGAAGCTTTCTTT	CASSRGGYPEAFF
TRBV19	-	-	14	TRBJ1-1	TGTGCCAGTAGTAGGGGACAAACGAACACTGAAGCTTTCTTT	CASSRGQTNTEAFF
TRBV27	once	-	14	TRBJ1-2	TGTGCCAGCAGACCCCATAGAGAGCACTATGGCTACACCTTC	CASRPHREHYGYTF
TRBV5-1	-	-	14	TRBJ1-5	TGCGCCAGCAGCTTGACAGGGATCAATCAGCCCCAGCATTTT	CASSLTGINQPQHF
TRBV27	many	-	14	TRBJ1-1	TGTGCCAGCAGTCGTAGACAGGCGAACACTGAAGCTTTCTTT	CASSRRQANTEAFF
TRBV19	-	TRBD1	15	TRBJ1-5	TGTGCCAGTAGTATAGGGACAGGGCCCTATCAGCCCCAGCATTTT	CASSIGTGPYQPQHF
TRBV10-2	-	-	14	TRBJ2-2	TGCGCCAGCGGCAAGACAGGGAACACCGGGGAGCTGTTTTTT	CASGKTGNTGELFF
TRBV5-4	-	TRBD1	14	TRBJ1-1	TGTGCCAGCAGCCCACCGGGACAGGGGGCGCGCGGTTTCTTT	CASSPPGQGARGFF
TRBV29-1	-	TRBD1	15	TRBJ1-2	TGCAGCGTTGTCGGGACAGGTCAAAGTAACTATGGCTACACCTTC	CSVVGTGQSNYGYTF
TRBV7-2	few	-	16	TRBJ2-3	TGTGCCAGCAGCTTAAACCCCCAGGGAACGACAGATACGCAGTATTTT	CASSLNPQGTTDTQYF
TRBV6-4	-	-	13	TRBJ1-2	TGTGCCAGCAGTTCCGGACTCAACTATGGCTACACCTTC	CASSSGLNYGYTF
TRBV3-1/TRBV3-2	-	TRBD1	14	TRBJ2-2	TGTGCCAGCAGCCGATCAGGGGGCACCGGGGAGCTGTTTTTT	CASSRSGGTGELFF
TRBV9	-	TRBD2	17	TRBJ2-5	TGTGCCAGCAGCGTTGGACTAGCGGGGGGGCTTCAAGAGACCCAGTACTTC	CASSVGLAGGLQETQYF